These 2 T cell receptor beta chains originate from one sample sequenced in a study of beta chain features in type 1 diabetes. Reverse transcribing all isolated RNA meant expressed TCRB transcripts were sequenced. Profiling relied on immunoSEQ multiplex PCR, and the TCRdb table lists in-frame clones only, not all of them. The repertoire includes about 290,000 clones, roughly 8% of them detected once, and roughly 1% sits in the top ten. What was sequenced was central memory CD4+ T cells from blood. The receptors here all came from a young woman in good health.

The chain joins TRBV6-5 to TRBJ1-6; D uncertain. Germline CDR1 MNHEY, CDR2 SVGAGI. V was shortened by 6 bases and J by 12 bases, with 12 bases between the two germline ends. There are 12 residues in the CDR3. In nucleotides, the CDR3 is TGTGCCAGCAGAATGCTAGGGAAACCCCTCCACTTT. Protein product: CASRMLGKPLHF.

The chain combines TRBV18 with TRBJ2-5; 8 nucleotides match TRBD2. The CDR3 is 18 amino acids. V shed 4 bases and J 2 bases; nucleotides not matched to a gene: 15. Germline CDR1 is KGHSH and CDR2 is LQKENI. In DNA, the CDR3 is TGTGCCAGCTCACTTCGGACCCTGGCGGGAGGTACGCAAGAGACCCAGTACTTC. Translating it yields CASSLRTLAGGTQETQYF.